Below, one TCR beta chain is given with its context. Its cognate antigen is unknown. An end of the junction does not agree with germline; a read error may underlie this. The sample comes from a study of regulatory T cells in long-lasting Graves disease. iRepertoire HTBI primers and Arm-PCR of CDR3 regions built TCR beta libraries. As originally analysed: The samples yielded 50 to 80 TRBV and 14 TRBJ segments. TCRdb processed the multiplex PCR reads anew with MiXCR; each CDR3 protein has one entry. TCRdb, not the original authors, processed these V and J calls. This table has some 450,000 distinct CDR3 sequences, 16% appearing once. The CDR3 covers 15 residues. Germline loops: CDR1 SGHRS, CDR2 YFSETQ. Time point meaning: newly diagnosed GD, antithyroid drugs for less than 3 months. Following extraction of RNA from PBMCs, that RNA was used to make the TCR library. An endocrinology unit in Xi'an, China, supplied the patients.

Findings and caveats of the study: No thyroid tissue was studied; the work used peripheral blood only.

This sample also appeared in a second study, on T cells in Graves' hyperthyroidism and ophthalmopathy. That work states: A set of HTBI primers served as the primers for a first-round RT-PCR of the TCR CDR3.

The sequencing used peripheral blood mononuclear cells (PBMCs), collected at new diagnosis, from a patient treated with antithyroid drugs. This receptor was taken from a woman aged 25 to 45 with Graves disease. The V call is TRBV5-1, the J call TRBJ1-4; unclear D gene. The CDR3 nucleotides are TGCGCCAGCAGCTTCGACCCGACAACTACTGAAAAACTGTTTTTT. Translation gives CASSFDPTTTEKLFF.